These T cell receptor beta chains were read from a single sample in a study of T cell repertoires in cytomegalovirus infection. MiXCR, run by TCRdb on the reads, gives a single entry per CDR3 protein. Among around 94,000 distinct CDR3 sequences listed, approximately 16% were seen once. Input material: PBMCs. Receptors were obtained from a human donor in good health (CMV status not recorded). Some clones in this sample may be carry-over from other donors' samples. CDR3s include the opening cysteine and the closing phenylalanine or tryptophan.

V	CDR3
TRBV7-2	CASSPSSISYNEQFF
TRBV12-5	CASGPGETQYF
TRBV5-4	CASSLDPEGSYGYTF
TRBV7-2	CASSLGQAGNQPQHF
TRBV20-1	CSAPTSGRNTDTQYF
TRBV12-5	CASGQEFFNEKLFF
TRBV29-1	CSAWRGQGLSTEAFF
TRBV10-3	CAISETTSTDTQYF
TRBV19	CASSITRITDTQYF
TRBV12-3/TRBV12-4	CASSLAGTDEKLFF
TRBV18	CASSPTGNTEAFF
TRBV6-5	CASRLGAYYGYTF
TRBV7-2	CASSYSRKGEAFF
TRBV28	CASSFFGAGGEYGYTF
TRBV6-6	CASSLTEMNTEAFF
TRBV7-2	CASSWWETQYF
TRBV7-2	CASRLRAAPDQPQHF
TRBV6-2/TRBV6-3	CASRPPYNEQFF
TRBV20-1	CSARGLLGANYGYTF
TRBV7-2	CASWHTGGYTF
TRBV6-6	CASTLLPGGADFAEAFF
TRBV28	CASSLYPNGELFF
TRBV19	CASSAHRRGTEAFF
TRBV5-4	CASSSGQGWNTGELFF
TRBV7-2	CASSLNSGDGYTF
TRBV7-3	CASSTSGGETQYF
TRBV6-1	CASSETEPYEQYF
TRBV19	CASSQGAYYEKLFF
TRBV12-3/TRBV12-4	CASGRIVGAGEKLFF
TRBV19	CASSKKRDPSGNEQFF
TRBV7-9	CASSVPIGSGNTIYF
TRBV7-2	CASSQSSGSSSYNEQFF
TRBV12-3/TRBV12-4	CASTSDRGTEAFF
TRBV12-3/TRBV12-4	CASSPWEDIQYF
TRBV6-2/TRBV6-3	CASSEPPYRVQNTEAFF
TRBV4-1	CASSRGVHTEAFF
TRBV7-2	CASSRSRGRGAGEQYF
TRBV9	CASSVGRAWAGANVLTF
TRBV2	CASSWRTEAFF
TRBV10-3	CAISGDIYEQYF
TRBV4-1	CASSQVTGNTIYF
TRBV19	CASSLAGQISGEQYF
TRBV7-9	CASSSHLTSGGPYPQRHNEQFF
TRBV11-2	CASSLFGSGNTIYF
TRBV12-3/TRBV12-4	CASKPGRYSYEQYF
TRBV7-2	CASSFRERELFF